A selection of T cell receptor beta chains follows, all from one sample in a study of blood T cell repertoires in COVID-19. The data were produced by immunoSEQ multiplex PCR, yet TCRdb's version contains in-frame clones alone and is incomplete. The sample yields approximately 250,000 clones, about 87% seen once. The sample taken for sequencing was PBMCs or T cells enriched from blood (not recorded which). The origin of the receptors is a woman under 40 with acute COVID-19. The CDR3 runs from the conserved cysteine through the conserved F or W.

J gene	V gene	CDR3 protein
TRBJ2-1	TRBV19	CASSSGTSSNEQFF
TRBJ2-1	TRBV4-3	CASSQPGLEVREQFF
TRBJ2-1	TRBV7-6	CASSLIAGGENEQFF
TRBJ2-2	TRBV11-3	CASSLSLWGSPNTGELFF
TRBJ2-5	TRBV7-3	CASSLLGTEETQYF
TRBJ2-4	TRBV5-8	CASSPGLAENIQYF
TRBJ2-7	TRBV7-8	CASSRLAGDLPSEQYF
TRBJ2-3	TRBV5-4	CASSTTDSWRTDTQYF
TRBJ1-1	TRBV19	CASSITGTGETEAFF
TRBJ2-7	TRBV3-1/TRBV3-2	CASSPRSGGPRSYEQYF
TRBJ1-5	TRBV10-2	CASSPLQGASTSNQPQHF
TRBJ2-7	TRBV4-1	CASSQVGQWEQYF
TRBJ2-7	TRBV3-1/TRBV3-2	CASSPLAGDEQYF
TRBJ2-3	TRBV6-6	CASKPTSTPFTDTQYF
TRBJ2-1	TRBV27	CASSLLAGVPFNEQFF
TRBJ1-2	TRBV9	CASSGARGGYYGYTF
TRBJ2-2	TRBV19	CASSIYRVNTGELFF
TRBJ2-1	TRBV3-1/TRBV3-2	CASSQLDRADYNEQFF
TRBJ1-6	TRBV6-5	CASSYWTGGDSPLHF
TRBJ2-1	TRBV7-8	CASTSTRQGSYNEQFF
TRBJ2-1	TRBV29-1	CSAENPLRNEQFF
TRBJ2-1	TRBV24-1	CATSDPREGGLHEQFF
TRBJ1-5	TRBV18	CASSPDSGSNQPQHF
TRBJ1-4	TRBV7-9	CASSSDRADEKLFF
TRBJ2-2	TRBV9	CASSPGALAGVLVRGTGELFF
TRBJ2-1	TRBV5-4	CASSSEVGNNEQFF
TRBJ2-1	TRBV30	CAWRTSWDEQFF
TRBJ1-4	TRBV7-9	CASSLGHQGLREGEKLFF
TRBJ2-3	TRBV5-1	CASSPAAGYGTDTQYF
TRBJ2-1	TRBV3-1/TRBV3-2	CASSQASHHNEQFF
TRBJ2-1	TRBV6-2/TRBV6-3	CASSYGRRVVSSEQFF
TRBJ2-5	TRBV27	CASSSTGQETQYF
TRBJ2-7	TRBV19	CASRSSLGSSYEQYF
TRBJ1-5	TRBV28	CASPGNNQPQHF
TRBJ2-5	TRBV11-2	CASSLGVAGFQETQYF
TRBJ1-6	TRBV28	CASRQTGPNNSPLHF
TRBJ1-1	TRBV6-4	CASRRQESHTEAFF
TRBJ2-1	TRBV7-8	CASSRGLAGGFSYNEQFF
TRBJ1-1	TRBV12-3/TRBV12-4	CASRSPGEPEAFF
TRBJ2-3	TRBV5-4	CASSSGQHSDTQYF
TRBJ2-2	TRBV6-1	CASSAQALSNTGELFF